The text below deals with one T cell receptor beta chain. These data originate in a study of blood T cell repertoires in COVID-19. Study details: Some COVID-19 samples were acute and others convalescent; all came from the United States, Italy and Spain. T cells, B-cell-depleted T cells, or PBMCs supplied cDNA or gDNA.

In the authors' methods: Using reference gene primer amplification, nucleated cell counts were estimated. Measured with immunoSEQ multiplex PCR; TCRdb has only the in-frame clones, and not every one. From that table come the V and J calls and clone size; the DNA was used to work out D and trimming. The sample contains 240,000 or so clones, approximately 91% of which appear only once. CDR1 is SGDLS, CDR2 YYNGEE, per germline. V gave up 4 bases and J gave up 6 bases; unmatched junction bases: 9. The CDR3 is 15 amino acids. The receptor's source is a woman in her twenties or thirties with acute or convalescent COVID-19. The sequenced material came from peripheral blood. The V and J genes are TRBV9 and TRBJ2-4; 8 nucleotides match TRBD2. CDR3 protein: CASSPREGPANIQYF. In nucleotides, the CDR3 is TGTGCCAGCAGCCCCCGGGAGGGGCCCGCAAACATTCAGTACTTC.